The 21 T cell receptor beta chains given below trace back to one sample, sequenced in a study of blood T cell repertoires in COVID-19. TCRdb keeps only in-frame clones here, not all; method: immunoSEQ multiplex PCR. The sample has more than 45,000 clones; 70% to 90% are singletons. Sequenced: peripheral blood. The receptors shown here come from a woman aged 80 or over with acute or convalescent COVID-19.

This chain links TRBV21-1 with TRBJ2-2; the DNA was not used to check the table's D call, TRBD2. TRBV21-1 is noted as a pseudogene. This CDR3 contains 14 residues. The CDR3 is CASSPSGGTGELFF. The CDR3 DNA reads TGTGCCAGCAGCCCCTCCGGAGGTACCGGGGAGCTGTTTTTT.

The gene calls are TRBV18 and TRBJ2-7; D not certain. V lost 2 bases, J lost 4 bases, and 9 bases lay in between. CDR1 is KGHSH and CDR2 is LQKENI in the germline V gene. The CDR3 spans 13 residues. CDR3 in DNA: TGTGCCAGCTCACCAAGTGGCGGATACGAGCAGTACTTC. Protein sequence: CASSPSGGYEQYF. Full variable domain (outside the CDR3, taken from reference TRBV18 and TRBJ2-7): NAGVMQNPRHLVRRRGQEARLRCSPMKGHSHVYWYRQLPEEGLKFMVYLQKENIIDESGMPKERFSAEFPKEGPSILRIQQVVRGDSAAYFCASSPSGGYEQYFGPGTRLTVT.

J is TRBJ1-1 and V is TRBV6-5; TRBD1 matches at 7 bases. Looked up from germline, CDR1 is MNHEY and CDR2 is SVGAGI. The CDR3 length is 14 residues. V was pared by 7 bases and J by 3 bases, with 8 bases of the junction left unmatched. This CDR3 is CASIKQGLDTEAFF. The CDR3 nucleotides are TGTGCCAGCATTAAACAGGGGTTAGACACTGAAGCTTTCTTT.

V and J are TRBV15 and TRBJ2-3, with TRBD2 matching over 16 bases. The germline CDR1 and CDR2 sequences are LNHNV and YYDKDF (reference sequence). CDR3 length: 21 residues. V lost 3 bases and J lost 2; bases outside the gene matches: 14. The CDR3 reads CATSSEGPGTSGGAITDTQYF. CDR3 in DNA: TGTGCCACCAGCAGCGAAGGCCCCGGGACTAGCGGGGGGGCAATCACAGATACGCAGTATTTT.

The chain has TRBV7-3 and TRBJ1-2; TRBD1 matches 9 bases. Per germline, CDR1 SGHTA and CDR2 FQGTGA. V shed 5 bases and J 6 bases; nucleotides not matched to a gene: 7. This CDR3 is 14 amino acids long. Here the CDR3 reads CASSPGTGYHGYTF. The CDR3 coding sequence is TGTGCCAGCAGCCCCGGGACAGGGTACCATGGCTACACCTTC.

J is TRBJ1-6 and V is TRBV4-1, with D maybe TRBD1 (6 bases). The CDR3 totals 14 residues. Trimming left V 1 base short and J 8 bases short, with 9 bases between. From germline, CDR1 is MGHRA and CDR2 YSYEKL. The CDR3 loop reads CASSQGQEDSPLHF. In nucleotides, the CDR3 is TGCGCCAGCAGCCAAGGACAGGAAGATTCACCCCTCCACTTT.

CDR3 nucleotides: TGCGCCAGCAGCTTAGACGGACAGGGCTACACTGAAGCTTTCTTT. Residues: CASSLDGQGYTEAFF. This chain joins TRBV5-1 and TRBJ1-1, with TRBD1 matching over 8 bases. This CDR3 contains 15 residues. Germline CDR1 and CDR2: SGHRS and YFSETQ. V trimming: 2 bases; J trimming: 3 bases; junction bases outside the gene matches: 6.

As DNA, the CDR3 is TGTGCCAGCAGCCAAGTGACCTCGGCAGGTTATGGCTACACCTTC. Translated: CASSQVTSAGYGYTF. The J gene is TRBJ1-2, the V gene TRBV4-2; D gene ambiguous. V lost 1 base and J 5 bases, leaving 14 bases between the germline ends. The CDR3 contains 15 residues. CDR1 LGHNA and CDR2 YNFKEQ come from the germline V gene.

The V gene is TRBV19, the J gene TRBJ1-1, with 9 bases fitting TRBD1. The CDR3 length is 13 residues. V lost 5 bases and J lost 4; bases outside the gene matches: 2. Germline V gene data show CDR1 as LNHDA and CDR2 as SQIVND (reference sequence). CDR3 sequence reads: CASSQQGATEAFF. The CDR3 nucleotides are TGTGCCAGTAGTCAACAGGGGGCCACTGAAGCTTTCTTT.

This clone has just a few counts. The genes are TRBV30 and TRBJ1-5, with TRBD1 identical over 7 bases. Germline-derived CDR1 and CDR2 are GTSNPN and SVGIG (reference sequence). V shed 3 bases, J shed 9 bases, and the junction held 8 bases outside the gene matches. The length of the CDR3 is 13 residues. The CDR3 loop is CAWRGQSGGPQHF. The CDR3, as DNA: TGTGCCTGGAGGGGACAGTCCGGGGGGCCCCAGCATTTT.

The J gene is TRBJ1-1, the V gene TRBV5-1, with D possibly TRBD1 on 5 matching bases. CDR3 length equals 15 residues. V gave up 0 bases and J gave up 1 base, with 10 bases separating them. Germline V gene sequence: CDR1 SGHRS, CDR2 YFSETQ. The CDR3 sequence: CASSLEGLENTEAFF. The DNA of the CDR3 is TGCGCCAGCAGCTTGGAGGGGCTCGAGAACACTGAAGCTTTCTTT.

The chain employs TRBV3-1 (or the pseudogene TRBV3-2) and TRBJ2-7; 7 bases map to TRBD2. The CDR3 runs 15 residues. With 1 base clipped from V and 2 bases from J, the junction kept 5 bases outside the gene matches. Germline CDR1 is LGHDT and CDR2 is YNNKEL (reference sequence). Here the CDR3 DNA reads TGTGCCAGCAGCCAAGGGGGGACTACCCCCTACGAGCAGTACTTC. Protein: CASSQGGTTPYEQYF.

The CDR3 coding sequence is TGCGCCAGCAGCTTGGGGGACTGGCCCCCCGGGGAGCTGTTTTTT. Protein sequence: CASSLGDWPPGELFF. The chain joins TRBV5-1 to TRBJ2-2; D is perhaps TRBD2 (6 bases). V lost 0 bases and J 6 bases, leaving 12 bases between the germline ends. CDR1 and CDR2 from the germline V gene are SGHRS and YFSETQ. The CDR3 has 15 residues. Using reference TRBV5-1 and TRBJ2-2 for the parts outside the CDR3, the full variable domain is KAGVTQTPRYLIKTRGQQVTLSCSPISGHRSVSWYQQTPGQGLQFLFEYFSETQRNKGNFPGRFSGRQFSNSRSEMNVSTLELGDSALYLCASSLGDWPPGELFFGEGSRLTVL.

This clone was observed a handful of times. The CDR3 sequence: CASSSDRVEGYTF. The CDR3, as DNA: TGCGCCAGCAGCTCCGACAGGGTAGAGGGCTACACCTTC. This chain links TRBV5-1 with TRBJ1-2; 7 nucleotides line up with TRBD1. The CDR3 totals 13 residues. Germline CDR1 and CDR2: SGHRS and YFSETQ. Trimming took 3 bases from V and 8 from J; bases not matched to a gene: 7.

V is TRBV30 and J is TRBJ2-5; tentatively, D is TRBD1 (5 bases). V lost 0 bases and J 3 bases, leaving 11 bases between the germline ends. This CDR3 is 14 amino acids long. The germline CDR1 and CDR2 sequences are GTSNPN and SVGIG (reference sequence). The CDR3 is CAWSVGSGKETQYF. The CDR3 nucleotides are TGTGCCTGGAGTGTAGGTTCAGGGAAAGAGACCCAGTACTTC.

The chain uses TRBV2 and TRBJ1-1, with D maybe TRBD1 (5 bases). The ends were cut back, 7 bases at V and 4 bases at J, with 13 bases in the middle. This CDR3 region has 13 residues. Germline CDR1 and CDR2: SNHLY and FYNNEI. CDR3 sequence (DNA): TGTGCCAGCACTGGTCAGGGTTTCACTGAAGCTTTCTTT. As protein: CASTGQGFTEAFF.

This sequence joins TRBV19 and TRBJ2-4, with 9 bases lining up with TRBD1. CDR1 and CDR2 (germline): LNHDA, SQIVND (reference sequence). CDR3 size: 19 residues. The junction had 12 bases not matched to a gene; V was cut back by 3 bases and J by 0 bases. The CDR3 nucleotides are TGTGCCAGTAGTATCGGGACAGGGAGGGTGTTCTTAGCCAAAAACATTCAGTACTTC. Its translation is CASSIGTGRVFLAKNIQYF.

This clone was seen a single time. The chain has TRBV29-1 and TRBJ2-2; 9 nucleotides align to TRBD1. The CDR3 is 13 residues long. V was clipped by 6 bases and J by 1 base; unmatched bases: 0. The germline gives CDR1 SQVTM, CDR2 ANQGSEA. The CDR3 sequence: CSVGQGNTGELFF. CDR3 in DNA: TGCAGCGTGGGACAGGGGAACACCGGGGAGCTGTTTTTT.

This chain connects TRBV11-2 to TRBJ2-3; D is undetermined. The germline V and J ends were trimmed by 2 bases and 0 bases, with 9 bases remaining between them. This CDR3 has 15 residues. CDR1 and CDR2 (germline): SGHAT, FQNNGV. This CDR3 is CASSLFWASTDTQYF. The CDR3 DNA reads TGTGCCAGCAGCTTATTCTGGGCTAGCACAGATACGCAGTATTTT. The variable domain in full, completed from reference TRBV11-2 and TRBJ2-3, reads EAGVAQSPRYKIIEKRQSVAFWCNPISGHATLYWYQQILGQGPKLLIQFQNNGVVDDSQLPKDRFSAERLKGVDSTLKIQPAKLEDSAVYLCASSLFWASTDTQYFGPGTRLTVL.

The chain combines TRBV3-1 (or the pseudogene TRBV3-2) with TRBJ2-1; the match to TRBD1 covers 9 bases. This CDR3 is built from 11 residues. Germline loops: CDR1 LGHDT, CDR2 YNNKEL (reference sequence). J lost 15 bases, V lost 4 bases, and 4 bases had no gene match. The CDR3 sequence is CASSPGTGRFF. CDR3 in DNA: TGTGCCAGCAGCCCCGGGACAGGGAGGTTCTTC.

The rearrangement joins TRBV18 to TRBJ2-3; D gene uncertain. Per the germline V gene, CDR1 is KGHSH and CDR2 is LQKENI. V was pared by 0 bases and J by 0 bases, with 4 bases between. This CDR3 comprises 14 residues. The CDR3 sequence: CASSPPESTDTQYF. The CDR3 nucleotides read TGTGCCAGCTCACCACCGGAGAGCACAGATACGCAGTATTTT.